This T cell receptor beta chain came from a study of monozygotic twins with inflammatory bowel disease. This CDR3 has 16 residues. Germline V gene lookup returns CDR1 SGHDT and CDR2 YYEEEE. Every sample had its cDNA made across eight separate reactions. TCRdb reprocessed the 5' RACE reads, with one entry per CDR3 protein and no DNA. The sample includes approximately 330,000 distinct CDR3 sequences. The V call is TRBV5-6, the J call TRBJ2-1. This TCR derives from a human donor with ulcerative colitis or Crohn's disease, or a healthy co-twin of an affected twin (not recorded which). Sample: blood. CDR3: CASSSRGGGAHNEQFF.